This TCR beta chain emerged from a study of CD8+ T cells in alopecia areata. Sequencing used cDNA as its template, made by extracting RNA and reverse transcribing it. Clones were sequenced by immunoSEQ multiplex PCR, and TCRdb holds only the in-frame ones, with some missing. The sample lists more than 95,000 clones, around 60% occurring once. Treatment reported: oral pan-JAK inhibitor, 5-10 mg twice daily. The CDR3 covers 12 residues. CDR1 and CDR2 (germline): SQVTM, ANQGSEA. This TCR was recovered from a human donor with alopecia areata. The V gene is TRBV29-1, the J gene TRBJ2-5, with D unresolved. This specimen consisted of CD4+ T cells sorted from blood, obtained at week 4, from a patient treated with tofacitinib. The CDR3 is CSTRGYQETQYF. Written as DNA, the CDR3 is TGCAGTACCCGTGGGTACCAAGAGACCCAGTACTTC.